This T cell receptor beta chain was obtained from a study of blood T cell repertoires in COVID-19. Across the whole study: Researchers got acute and convalescent COVID-19 samples from the United States, Italy and Spain. PBMCs, B-cell-depleted T cells, or T cells were the source of the cDNA or gDNA that made up the material.

V lost 1 base and J 9 bases, leaving 6 bases between the germline ends. The CDR3 length is 11 residues. In the original analysis: Estimated nucleated cell counts came from reference gene primer amplification. Data came from immunoSEQ multiplex PCR; TCRdb stores just in-frame clones and leaves some out. That table gives V, J and clone size, and the DNA gave D and trimming. The sample has some 280,000 clones, 86% seen once. The chain links TRBV12-3 or TRBV12-4 to TRBJ1-2; unclear D gene. Sequenced: peripheral blood. The sequence derives from a woman aged 25 to 39 with active or convalescent COVID-19. Here the CDR3 DNA reads TGTGCCAGCAGTTTAGGTGGGCGCTACACCTTC. It encodes CASSLGGRYTF.